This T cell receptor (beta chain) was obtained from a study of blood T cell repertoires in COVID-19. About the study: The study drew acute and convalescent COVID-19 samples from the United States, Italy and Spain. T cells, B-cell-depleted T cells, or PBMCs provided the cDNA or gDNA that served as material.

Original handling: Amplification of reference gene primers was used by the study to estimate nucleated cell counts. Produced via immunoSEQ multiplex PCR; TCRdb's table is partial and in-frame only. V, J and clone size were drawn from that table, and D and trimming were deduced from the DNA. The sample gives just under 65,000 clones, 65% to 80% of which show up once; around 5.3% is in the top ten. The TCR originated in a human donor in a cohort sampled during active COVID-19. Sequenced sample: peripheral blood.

The DNA of the CDR3 is TGTGCCAGCAGCGCTACTAGCGGGGGCCCCTACGAGCAGTACTTC. This translates into CASSATSGGPYEQYF. The V call is TRBV9, the J call TRBJ2-7, with 11 bases identical to TRBD2. V shed 3 bases, J shed 2 bases, and the junction held 4 bases outside the gene matches. The CDR3 extends over 15 amino acids. Germline values: CDR1 SGDLS, CDR2 YYNGEE.